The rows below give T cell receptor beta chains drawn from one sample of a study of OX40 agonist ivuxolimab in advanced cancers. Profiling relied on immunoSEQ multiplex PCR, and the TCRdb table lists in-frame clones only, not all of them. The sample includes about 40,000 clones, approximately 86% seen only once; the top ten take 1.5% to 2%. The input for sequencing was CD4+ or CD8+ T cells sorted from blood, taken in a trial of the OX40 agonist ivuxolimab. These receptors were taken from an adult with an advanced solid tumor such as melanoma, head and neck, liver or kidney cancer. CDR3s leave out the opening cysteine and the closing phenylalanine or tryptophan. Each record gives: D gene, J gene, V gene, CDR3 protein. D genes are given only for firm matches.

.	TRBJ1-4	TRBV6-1	ASSARALNEKLF
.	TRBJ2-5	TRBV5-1	ASSFWGTGETQY
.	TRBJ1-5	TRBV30	AWSGQVRQPQH
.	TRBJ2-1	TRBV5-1	ASSLGGVNEQF
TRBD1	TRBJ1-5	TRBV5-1	ASSRTSGGGQPQH
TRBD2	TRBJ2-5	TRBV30	AHSVGGTETQY
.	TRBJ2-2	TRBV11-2	ASRRSLESGELF
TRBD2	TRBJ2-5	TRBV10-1	ASSETRGGEETQY
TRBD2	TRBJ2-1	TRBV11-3	ASSFRGGAYEQF
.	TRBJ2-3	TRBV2	ASSRDVRIVTDTQY
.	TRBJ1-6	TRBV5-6	ASTLELNSPLH
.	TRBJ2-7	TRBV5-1	ASSESWHKAYEQY
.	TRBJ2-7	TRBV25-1	ASSDTGVPIYEQY
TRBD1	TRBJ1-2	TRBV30	AWDDRGFGGYT
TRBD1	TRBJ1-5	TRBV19	ASRLGGVRQPQH
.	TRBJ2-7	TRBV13	ASSEALDGEQY
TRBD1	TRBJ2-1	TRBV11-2	ASSLRGLRYGEQF
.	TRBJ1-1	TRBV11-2	ASSFKYRVNTEAF
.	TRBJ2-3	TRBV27	ASCRGQTDTQY
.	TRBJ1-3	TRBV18	ASSPPGATSGNTIY
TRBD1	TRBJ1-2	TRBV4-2	ASSQDPGQGAVVGYT
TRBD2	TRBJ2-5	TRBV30	ASNRGEGKETQY
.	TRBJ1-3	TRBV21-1	ASSIRTARSGNTIY
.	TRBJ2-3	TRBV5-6	ASSRYGPDTQY
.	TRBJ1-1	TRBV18	ASSPLLGANTEAF
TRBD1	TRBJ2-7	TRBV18	ASSPETGVESEQY
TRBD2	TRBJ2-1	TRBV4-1	ASSQTPGAGGPYNEQF
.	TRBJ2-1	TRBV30	AWRIRGGGDYNEQF
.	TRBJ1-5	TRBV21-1	ASSTVLHWHHQPQH
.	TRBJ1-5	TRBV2	ASRPRDTGAGNQPQH
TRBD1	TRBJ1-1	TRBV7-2	ASSGRTGGRTEAF
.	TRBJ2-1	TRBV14	ASSRSRNEQF
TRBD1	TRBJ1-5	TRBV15	ATSPRQGQGVGQPQH
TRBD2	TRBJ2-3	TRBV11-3	ASSFGGGRPDTQY
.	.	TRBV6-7	ASREACFSYEQY
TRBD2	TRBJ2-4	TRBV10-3	AISESGATKNIQY
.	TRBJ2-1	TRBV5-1	ASSLVMPGTGNEQF
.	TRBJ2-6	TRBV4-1	ASSPGPGANVLT